Below, 21 T cell receptor beta chains from the same sample are listed, as sequenced in a study of blood T cell repertoires in COVID-19. Using immunoSEQ multiplex PCR, the repertoire was profiled, and TCRdb retains in-frame clones only, with some absent. Here the sample spans roughly 230,000 clones, 84% being singletons. The sample was PBMCs or T cells enriched from blood (not recorded which). The source is a man aged 50-59 years who had recovered from COVID-19.

This chain connects TRBV25-1 to TRBJ2-2; TRBD2 might be the D (6 bases). Germline CDR1 reads MGHDK; CDR2 reads SYGVNS. This CDR3 has 16 residues. V was trimmed by 0 bases and J by 4 bases, leaving 12 bases between them. The CDR3 nucleotides are TGTGCCAGCAGTGAATATGGGCGGGGCCGCACCGGGGAGCTGTTTTTT. As protein: CASSEYGRGRTGELFF.

The sample holds one count of this clone. V and J are TRBV29-1 and TRBJ1-4; no clear D. The germline V gene has CDR1 SQVTM and CDR2 ANQGSEA. V was cut by 4 bases and J by 2 bases, with 8 bases left in between. The CDR3 covers 13 residues. The CDR3: CSVGARTNEKLFF. The DNA of the CDR3 is TGCAGCGTTGGAGCGCGCACTAATGAAAAACTGTTTTTT.

The J gene is TRBJ1-1, the V gene TRBV18; possibly TRBD1 for D (5 bases). The CDR3 sequence is 15 residues long. Germline CDR1 reads KGHSH; CDR2 reads LQKENI. Between the trimmed V and J ends, which lost 2 bases and 11 bases, there was a span of 21 bases. The CDR3 DNA reads as TGTGCCAGCTCACCAAGCGAAGCGGGGGAGGCTGTGGCTTTCTTT. Its translation is CASSPSEAGEAVAFF.

This clone was counted a few times. The chain joins TRBV4-3 to TRBJ2-7; 12 bases are shared with TRBD2. The CDR3 covers 17 residues. CDR1 is LGHNA and CDR2 is YSLEER in the germline V gene. The V and J ends lost 1 base and 2 bases, in that order; junction bases with no gene match: 6. DNA for the CDR3: TGCGCCAGCAGCCAAGCTAGGACTAGCGGGACCCCCTACGAGCAGTACTTC. As protein: CASSQARTSGTPYEQYF.

The gene calls are TRBV11-2 and TRBJ1-1; D is uncertain. V lost 1 base, J lost 4 bases, and 4 bases lay in between. The CDR3 is 12 residues long. CDR1 is SGHAT and CDR2 is FQNNGV in the germline V gene. As DNA, the CDR3 is TGTGCCAGCAGCTTAGTTAGCACTGAAGCTTTCTTT. Translated, it gives CASSLVSTEAFF.

In this sample, this clone turned up a few times. The chain carries TRBV30 and TRBJ2-7; the D gene is possibly TRBD1 (5 bases). Germline lookup yields CDR1 GTSNPN and CDR2 SVGIG (reference sequence). The ends were cut back, 2 bases at V and 7 bases at J, with 21 bases in the middle. The CDR3 totals 15 residues. The CDR3 sequence is CAWSPISTRVMEQYF. The DNA for the CDR3 is TGTGCCTGGAGTCCCATATCGACCAGGGTAATGGAGCAGTACTTC.

The chain joins TRBV5-1 to TRBJ2-7; 11 nucleotides align to TRBD2. The germline V gene has CDR1 SGHRS and CDR2 YFSETQ. V shed 4 bases and J 0 bases; nucleotides not matched to a gene: 3. The CDR3 length is 15 residues. The CDR3 DNA follows: TGCGCCAGCAGCCCTACTAGCGGGAGCTCCTACGAGCAGTACTTC. Its translation is CASSPTSGSSYEQYF.

This chain connects TRBV28 to TRBJ1-2; D is undetermined. V was pared by 7 bases and J by 7 bases, with 10 bases between. Germline loops: CDR1 MDHEN, CDR2 SYDVKM. The CDR3 has 11 amino acids. The CDR3 sequence is CASTSLSGYTF. CDR3 sequence (DNA): TGTGCCAGCACCTCACTCTCTGGCTACACCTTC.

This chain joins TRBV10-3 and TRBJ2-7; 15 bases agree with TRBD2. The CDR3 consists of 16 residues. Germline-derived CDR1 and CDR2 are ENHRY and SYGVKD. The V gene end was trimmed by 6 bases and the J gene end by 0 bases; junction bases not matched to a gene: 3. CDR3 sequence: CAISRTSGGASYEQYF. The CDR3 DNA reads as TGTGCCATCAGCAGGACTAGCGGGGGGGCCTCCTACGAGCAGTACTTC.

The chain joins TRBV5-8 to TRBJ2-7, with TRBD1 matching over 7 bases. The CDR3 runs 15 residues. Germline loops: CDR1 SGHTS, CDR2 YDEGEE. V gave up 0 bases and J gave up 0 bases; unmatched junction bases: 3. The CDR3 sequence is CASSLAQGYSYEQYF. Here the CDR3 DNA reads TGTGCCAGCAGCTTGGCACAGGGGTACTCCTACGAGCAGTACTTC.

The chain recombines TRBV10-1 with TRBJ2-1; 8 bases are shared with TRBD2. The length of the CDR3 is 20 residues. The junction had 19 bases not matched to a gene; V was cut back by 6 bases and J by 0 bases. Germline CDR1 is WNHNN and CDR2 is SYGVQD (reference sequence). CDR3 sequence: CASSRSTGGPLISSYNEQFF. The CDR3 DNA follows: TGCGCCAGCAGCCGATCTACGGGAGGGCCTTTAATAAGCTCCTACAATGAGCAGTTCTTC.

The rearrangement joins TRBV5-4 to TRBJ2-1; TRBD2 aligns across 13 bases. The length of the CDR3 is 16 residues. Per the germline V gene, CDR1 is SGHNT and CDR2 is YYREEE (reference sequence). V gave up 4 bases and J gave up 6 bases; unmatched junction bases: 7. The CDR3, as DNA: TGTGCCAGCAGCCCAACAGGGACTAGCGGGGTCAATGAGCAGTTCTTC. The encoded protein is CASSPTGTSGVNEQFF.

This sequence joins TRBV27 and TRBJ2-7, with 8 bases that match TRBD1. Germline values: CDR1 MNHEY, CDR2 SMNVEV (reference sequence). The CDR3 has 12 residues. V lost 8 bases and J lost 10; bases outside the gene matches: 10. The CDR3 sequence is CASGWTGMSQYF. The DNA for the CDR3 is TGTGCCAGCGGGTGGACAGGGATGAGTCAGTACTTC.

The chain employs TRBV6-5 and TRBJ1-2; TRBD1 aligns across 11 bases. Germline CDR1 and CDR2: MNHEY and SVGAGI. After removal of 7 bases from V and 4 bases from J, the junction contained 8 bases not matched to a gene. This CDR3 contains 15 residues. The CDR3 region has the DNA TGTGCCAGCAAGGGGACAGGGGGGAAAACCTATGGCTACACCTTC. This translates into CASKGTGGKTYGYTF.

The chain couples TRBV23-1 to TRBJ1-6; 7 bases are a match to TRBD1. TRBV23-1 is an open reading frame whose function is uncertain. Trimming cost V 6 bases and J 9 bases; bases outside gene matches: 11. The CDR3 has 15 residues. The CDR3 nucleotides are TGCGCCAGCAGCCGCCGGCTGACAGGGTGTTCACCCCTCCACTTT. This codes for CASSRRLTGCSPLHF.

V usage is TRBV7-6 and J usage is TRBJ1-1, with a weak D call TRBD1 (6 bases). The CDR3 loop spans 14 amino acids. Trimming removed 6 bases at V and 3 bases at J, with 14 bases between. Germline CDR1 SGHVS, CDR2 FNYEAQ. The DNA of the CDR3 is TGTGCCAGCAGGCCCCGGACAGCAGACACTGAAGCTTTCTTT. Its translation: CASRPRTADTEAFF. Full variable domain (missing parts from reference TRBV7-6 and TRBJ1-1): GAGVSQSPRYKVTKRGQDVALRCDPISGHVSLYWYRQALGQGPEFLTYFNYEAQQDKSGLPNDRFSAERPEGSISTLTIQRTEQRDSAMYRCASRPRTADTEAFFGQGTRLTVV.

This clone was observed a few times. The chain joins TRBV19 to TRBJ1-5; D unclear. This CDR3 has 16 amino acids. V was shortened by 3 bases and J by 6 bases, with 18 bases between the two germline ends. The germline V gene encodes CDR1 LNHDA and CDR2 SQIVND (reference sequence). CDR3 bases: TGTGCCAGTAGTATTACCCCAGGCAAGCGGGGTCAGCCCCAGCATTTT. Amino acids: CASSITPGKRGQPQHF.

V gene TRBV19 combines with J gene TRBJ1-1; D unclear. The V and J ends lost 5 bases and 4 bases respectively, with 11 bases between them. The CDR3 length is 13 residues. Germline assignment: CDR1 LNHDA and CDR2 SQIVND (reference sequence). CDR3 bases: TGTGCCAGTAGTCGACGGGGTGGCACTGAAGCTTTCTTT. Translation gives CASSRRGGTEAFF.

This clone has at least ten counts. The chain is built from TRBV27 and TRBJ1-4, with D possibly being TRBD1 (5 bases). Germline CDR1 is MNHEY and CDR2 is SMNVEV (reference sequence). The CDR3 has 15 amino acids. V lost 3 bases and J 7 bases, leaving 15 bases between the germline ends. The CDR3 coding sequence is TGTGCCAGCAGTTTGGGGGGGAGTTATGGTGAAAAACTGTTTTTT. It specifies CASSLGGSYGEKLFF. Based on the CDR3 plus reference TRBV27 and TRBJ1-4, the full variable domain is EAQVTQNPRYLITVTGKKLTVTCSQNMNHEYMSWYRQDPGLGLRQIYYSMNVEVTDKGDVPEGYKVSRKEKRNFPLILESPSPNQTSLYFCASSLGGSYGEKLFFGSGTQLSVL.

The genes are TRBV11-2 and TRBJ1-2; TRBD1 agrees at 8 bases. The CDR3 is 16 residues long. Germline CDR1 is SGHAT and CDR2 is FQNNGV. The V and J ends lost 5 bases and 8 bases, in that order; junction bases with no gene match: 16. The CDR3 DNA follows: TGTGCCAGCAGCCCAAGACAGGGGACATCTCTCGGGGGCTACACCTTC. The encoded protein is CASSPRQGTSLGGYTF. Drawing the rest from reference TRBV11-2 and TRBJ1-2, the complete variable domain is EAGVAQSPRYKIIEKRQSVAFWCNPISGHATLYWYQQILGQGPKLLIQFQNNGVVDDSQLPKDRFSAERLKGVDSTLKIQPAKLEDSAVYLCASSPRQGTSLGGYTFGSGTRLTVV.

The J gene is TRBJ1-2, the V gene TRBV10-3; TRBD1 aligns across 7 bases. The CDR3 sequence is 13 residues long. The germline CDR1 and CDR2 sequences are ENHRY and SYGVKD. Trimming took 8 bases from V and 2 from J; bases not matched to a gene: 5. The CDR3 nucleotides read TGTGCCATCGGGGGACAGCCAAACTATGGCTACACCTTC. Translated: CAIGGQPNYGYTF.